Below, 32 T cell receptor beta chains from the same sample are listed, as sequenced in a study of Ad26.COV2.S vaccination and SARS-CoV-2 variants. The treatment was: roughly 19 received Ad26.COV2.S at low or high dose, single or two shots; 5 received placebo; per-sample allocation not given. All samples were drawn on day 63, counting from the first vaccine or placebo injection. Measured with immunoSEQ multiplex PCR; TCRdb has only the in-frame clones, and not every one. The sample holds about 420,000 clones; approximately 90% are singletons and the top ten take about 3.6%. The sample consisted of peripheral blood, taken in a trial of Ad26.COV2.S vaccine versus placebo. The source of these receptors is a person between 18 and 59 years old who received the Ad26.COV2.S COVID-19 vaccine or a placebo.

The rearrangement uses TRBV9 and TRBJ2-1, with D maybe TRBD2 (5 bases). The germline V gene has CDR1 SGDLS and CDR2 YYNGEE. The CDR3 spans 13 residues. The V end was cut by 3 bases, the J end by 4 bases, with 8 bases between. The CDR3 loop reads CASSGTVYNEQFF. DNA of the CDR3: TGTGCCAGCAGCGGGACTGTATACAATGAGCAGTTCTTC. The full variable domain, rest sourced from reference TRBV9 and TRBJ2-1, is DSGVTQTPKHLITATGQRVTLRCSPRSGDLSVYWYQQSLDQGLQFLIQYYNGEERAKGNILERFSAQQFPDLHSELNLSSLELGDSALYFCASSGTVYNEQFFGPGTRLTVL.

As for this clone: Relative to the germline gene, one junction end is altered; a read error may explain this. This rearrangement joins TRBV6-6 to TRBJ2-7; 7 bases match TRBD1. The CDR3 covers 13 residues. CDR1 and CDR2 from the germline V gene are MNHNY and SVGAGI (reference sequence). CDR3 sequence: CASSRVDGRGFLF. As DNA, the CDR3 is TGTGCCAGCAGTCGGGTGGATGGCAGGGGGTTTCTCTTC.

A note on this clone: At one of its ends the junction is not consistent with the germline gene, which may arise from a read error. V and J are TRBV7-9 and TRBJ2-1; D uncertain. Germline CDR1 reads SEHNR; CDR2 reads FQNEAQ (reference sequence). The CDR3 is 10 residues long. The CDR3 loop reads CASSFGFLIF. CDR3 DNA sequence: TGTGCCAGCAGCTTCGGCTTTTTGATCTTC.

This chain joins TRBV2 and TRBJ1-2; D is possibly TRBD1 (6 bases). Trimming took 3 bases from V and 1 from J, leaving 12 bases between them. CDR1 and CDR2 (germline): SNHLY, FYNNEI. The CDR3 extends over 15 amino acids. The CDR3 nucleotides read TGTGCCAGCAGTGACGACAGGACTTATAACTATGGCTACACCTTC. This sequence encodes CASSDDRTYNYGYTF.

This chain connects TRBV28 to TRBJ1-4; maybe TRBD1 (6 bases). Germline values: CDR1 MDHEN, CDR2 SYDVKM. Trimming removed 6 bases from V and 0 bases from J, with 17 bases in between. The CDR3 loop spans 17 amino acids. CDR3 nucleotides: TGTGCCAGCAGGATGACAGGCGCGACAGCAACTAATGAAAAACTGTTTTTT. Translating it yields CASRMTGATATNEKLFF.

The chain employs TRBV5-1 and TRBJ1-4; 9 bases agree with TRBD1. Germline lookup yields CDR1 SGHRS and CDR2 YFSETQ. This CDR3 has 15 amino acids. J was trimmed by 4 bases and V by 4 bases; bases with no gene match: 5. The CDR3 loop reads CASSLRQGDNEKLFF. The CDR3 DNA is TGCGCCAGCAGCCTCAGACAGGGGGATAATGAAAAACTGTTTTTT.

CDR3 in DNA: TGTGCCAGCAGTTATCGGTCAAGTCTCGAGCAGTACTTC. Protein product: CASSYRSSLEQYF. The chain has TRBV6-5 and TRBJ2-7; no reliable D call. Germline V gene sequence: CDR1 MNHEY, CDR2 SVGAGI. CDR3 length equals 13 residues. V lost 3 bases to trimming and J lost 6 bases, with 12 bases between them.

The genes are TRBV5-6 and TRBJ2-1; 9 bases map to TRBD2. The CDR3 length is 18 residues. From germline, CDR1 is SGHDT and CDR2 YYEEEE. After removal of 0 bases from V and 6 bases from J, the junction contained 13 bases not matched to a gene. The CDR3 bases are TGTGCCAGCAGCTTGGTGCTACCTAGCGGGGCCCGGGGCAATGAGCAGTTCTTC. It yields the protein CASSLVLPSGARGNEQFF. Combining the CDR3 with reference TRBV5-6 and TRBJ2-1 gives the whole variable domain DAGVTQSPTHLIKTRGQQVTLRCSPKSGHDTVSWYQQALGQGPQFIFQYYEEEERQRGNFPDRFSGHQFPNYSSELNVNALLLGDSALYLCASSLVLPSGARGNEQFFGPGTRLTVL.

V and J are TRBV5-6 and TRBJ2-7, with 11 bases that match TRBD1. The CDR3 runs to 14 residues. Germline V gene lookup returns CDR1 SGHDT and CDR2 YYEEEE. V was clipped by 2 bases and J by 3 bases; unmatched bases: 1. The CDR3 sequence is CASSLGTGGYEQYF. CDR3 in DNA: TGTGCCAGCAGCTTAGGGACAGGGGGCTACGAGCAGTACTTC.

The gene calls are TRBV12-5 and TRBJ2-3; no clear D. This CDR3 spans 12 amino acids. Germline values: CDR1 LGHNT, CDR2 FRNRAP. The V and J ends lost 8 bases and 2 bases respectively, with 8 bases between them. The CDR3 sequence: CASSHPTDTQYF. The CDR3 DNA is TGTGCTAGTTCCCACCCCACAGATACGCAGTATTTT.

The V gene is TRBV10-2, the J gene TRBJ2-7; D call uncertain. Trimming cost V 8 bases and J 6 bases, with 17 bases left between them. The V gene's germline CDR1 is WSHSY and CDR2 SAAADI. The CDR3 extends over 13 amino acids. CDR3 in amino acids: CASGLAFSSEQYF. CDR3 nucleotides: TGCGCCAGCGGCTTGGCCTTCTCGTCCGAGCAGTACTTC.

The chain's CDR3 is CASSQNSIRFPGTPGYTF. The CDR3 nucleotides read TGTGCCAGCAGCCAAAATTCCATTCGCTTTCCCGGGACACCCGGCTACACCTTC. The V and J genes are TRBV14 and TRBJ1-2; TRBD1 might be the D (6 bases). Trimming removed 2 bases at V and 8 bases at J, with 27 bases between. The CDR3 sequence is 18 residues long. From germline, CDR1 is SGHDN and CDR2 FVKESK.

This clone has just one count. The rearrangement uses TRBV6-6 and TRBJ2-2; 7 bases are shared with TRBD1. Germline CDR1 is MNHNY and CDR2 is SVGAGI (reference sequence). The CDR3 consists of 16 residues. With 5 bases clipped from V and 3 bases from J, the junction kept 9 bases outside the gene matches. The CDR3 DNA is TGTGCCAGCAGTCTGGACAGGACCAGGGACACCGGGGAGCTGTTTTTT. It translates to CASSLDRTRDTGELFF.

As DNA, the CDR3 is TGTGCCAGCAGCCAAGGAGACTTTCAAGATACGCAGTATTTT. Amino acids: CASSQGDFQDTQYF. The rearrangement joins TRBV4-2 to TRBJ2-3; D not certain. CDR1 is LGHNA, CDR2 YNFKEQ, per germline. This CDR3 has 14 residues. V lost 1 base to trimming and J lost 5 bases, with 10 bases between them.

The rearrangement joins TRBV5-1 to TRBJ1-6, with D perhaps TRBD1 (5 bases). The germline CDR1 and CDR2 sequences are SGHRS and YFSETQ. Trimming took off 0 bases at V and 0 bases at J, with 16 bases between the two ends. This CDR3 is built from 19 residues. The CDR3 spells CASSLDPRDLSSYNSPLHF. The CDR3 DNA sequence: TGCGCCAGCAGCTTGGACCCTCGGGACCTCAGCTCCTATAATTCACCCCTCCACTTT.

In regard to this clone: At one end, the junction sequence differs from germline, possibly due to a read error. J is TRBJ2-6 and V is TRBV7-9, with 9 bases lining up with TRBD1. Germline CDR1 is SEHNR and CDR2 is FQNEAQ (reference sequence). The CDR3 is 17 residues long. CDR3 region: CASSSGTGQTGANVLTF. The CDR3 region has the DNA TGTGCCAGTAGCTCCGGGACAGGGCAGACTGGGGCCAACGTCCTGACTTTC. The entire variable domain, with the rest obtained from reference TRBV7-9 and TRBJ2-6, is as follows: DTGVSQNPRHKITKRGQNVTFRCDPISEHNRLYWYRQTLGQGPEFLTYFQNEAQLEKSRLLSDRFSAERPKGSFSTLEIQRTEQGDSAMYLCASSSGTGQTGANVLTFGAGSRLTVL.

The J gene is TRBJ1-2, the V gene TRBV4-3, with D possibly matching TRBD1 (6 bases). V lost 0 bases and J 4 bases, leaving 12 bases between the germline ends. Germline V gene lookup returns CDR1 LGHNA and CDR2 YSLEER. The CDR3 extends over 15 amino acids. Here the CDR3 reads CASSQEFQDSYGYTF. CDR3 nucleotides: TGCGCCAGCAGCCAAGAATTTCAGGACAGCTATGGCTACACCTTC.

The chain links TRBV4-1 to TRBJ1-5, with D possibly being TRBD1 (5 bases). From germline, CDR1 is MGHRA and CDR2 YSYEKL. V was trimmed by 3 bases and J by 5 bases, leaving 17 bases between them. The CDR3 is made up of 16 amino acids. CDR3 loop: CASSHPAGEMDQPQHF. CDR3 DNA: TGCGCCAGCAGCCACCCCGCGGGGGAGATGGATCAGCCCCAGCATTTT.

This clone was counted once. This chain joins TRBV5-6 and TRBJ1-3; 8 bases line up with TRBD1. CDR1 SGHDT and CDR2 YYEEEE come from the germline V gene. The V gene end was trimmed by 4 bases and the J gene end by 0 bases; junction bases not matched to a gene: 3. CDR3 length equals 15 residues. The CDR3 here is CASSGQGNSGNTIYF. CDR3 coding DNA: TGTGCCAGCAGCGGACAGGGCAACTCTGGAAACACCATATATTTT.

This rearrangement joins TRBV4-1 to TRBJ1-2, with D possibly matching TRBD1 (6 bases). Per the germline V gene, CDR1 is MGHRA and CDR2 is YSYEKL. This CDR3 region has 14 residues. V dropped 3 bases and J dropped 7 bases, with 15 bases sitting between them. The chain's CDR3 is CASSHDPQGTGYTF. The CDR3 nucleotides are TGCGCCAGCAGCCACGATCCGCAGGGGACTGGCTACACCTTC.

The chain combines TRBV11-1 with TRBJ2-7; 10 bases match TRBD1. This CDR3 spans 15 amino acids. The junction had 11 bases not matched to a gene; V was cut back by 8 bases and J by 4 bases. Germline V gene data show CDR1 as SGHAT and CDR2 as FQDESV (reference sequence). For the CDR3, the DNA is TGTGCCAGCTCCCTGGTGGGGACAGGGGCGTACGAGCAGTACTTC. This translates into CASSLVGTGAYEQYF.

This chain links TRBV9 with TRBJ2-3; D perhaps matches TRBD2 (5 bases). Trimming stripped 3 bases from V and 2 bases from J, with 10 bases between. The CDR3 contains 14 residues. Per the germline V gene, CDR1 is SGDLS and CDR2 is YYNGEE. The CDR3 nucleotides read TGTGCCAGCAGCGCCCGGGATCACACAGATACGCAGTATTTT. Encoded protein: CASSARDHTDTQYF.

Worth noting for this clone: Mismatch with germline at one junction end may stem from a read error. This sample also contains other DNA sequences that code for the same CDR3. V is TRBV19 and J is TRBJ1-5; D remains unclear. CDR1 LNHDA and CDR2 SQIVND come from the germline V gene (reference sequence). The CDR3 is 13 residues long. CDR3 in DNA: TGTGCCAGTAGTAAGTCCGCTGAGCAGCCCCAACATTTT. This gives the protein CASSKSAEQPQHF. The complete variable domain, with remaining parts taken from reference TRBV19 and TRBJ1-5, reads DGGITQSPKYLFRKEGQNVTLSCEQNLNHDAMYWYRQDPGQGLRLIYYSQIVNDFQKGDIAEGYSVSREKKESFPLTVTSAQKNPTAFYLCASSKSAEQPQHFGDGTRLSIL.

The J gene is TRBJ2-7, the V gene TRBV6-5, with a weak D call TRBD1 (5 bases). The CDR3 extends over 12 amino acids. Trimming stripped 6 bases from V and 4 bases from J, with 10 bases between. Germline CDR1 and CDR2: MNHEY and SVGAGI. The CDR3 nucleotides read TGTGCCAGCAGAACAGGAGAATACGAGCAGTACTTC. This codes for CASRTGEYEQYF.

V is TRBV6-5 and J is TRBJ1-4; no clear D. This CDR3 is 15 amino acids long. The germline gives CDR1 MNHEY, CDR2 SVGAGI. The ends were cut back, 6 bases at V and 8 bases at J, with 19 bases in the middle. CDR3 sequence reads: CASRPGPWGYEKLFF. The CDR3 bases are TGTGCCAGCAGACCCGGGCCCTGGGGTTACGAAAAACTGTTTTTT.

The chain links TRBV6-5 to TRBJ2-4, with D uncertain. CDR1 and CDR2 from the germline V gene are MNHEY and SVGAGI. V shed 7 bases and J shed 8 bases, with 9 bases lying between them. The CDR3 is made up of 11 amino acids. The CDR3: CASIKMHIQYF. The DNA for the CDR3 is TGTGCCAGCATAAAGATGCACATTCAGTACTTC.

This clone appeared once. This rearrangement joins TRBV5-8 to TRBJ2-1; no reliable D call. The germline V and J ends were trimmed by 6 bases and 7 bases, with 8 bases remaining between them. Germline V gene data show CDR1 as SGHTS and CDR2 as YDEGEE. The CDR3 runs to 11 residues. In nucleotides, the CDR3 is TGTGCCAGCACCCAGTGGAATGAGCAGTTCTTC. Translating it yields CASTQWNEQFF.

V and J are TRBV13 and TRBJ1-3; tentatively, D is TRBD1 (5 bases). The CDR3 sequence is 14 residues long. Germline V gene sequence: CDR1 PRHDT, CDR2 FYEKMQ (reference sequence). The V and J ends lost 3 bases and 4 bases respectively, with 10 bases between them. Here the CDR3 reads CASSFLGAGNTIYF. In nucleotides, the CDR3 is TGTGCCAGCAGCTTCCTTGGGGCCGGAAACACCATATATTTT.

The chain uses TRBV11-3 and TRBJ1-1; no reliable D call. Trimming took off 0 bases at V and 1 base at J, with 15 bases between the two ends. The CDR3 loop spans 17 amino acids. Per the germline V gene, CDR1 is SGHNT and CDR2 is YENEEA. The DNA of the CDR3 is TGTGCCAGCAGCTTAGATATCGGGTTGAGAGGGAACACTGAAGCTTTCTTT. Protein sequence: CASSLDIGLRGNTEAFF.

The chain is built from TRBV4-2 and TRBJ2-6; no definite D call. CDR3 length equals 16 residues. V dropped 3 bases and J dropped 2 bases, with 11 bases sitting between them. Germline V gene data show CDR1 as LGHNA and CDR2 as YNFKEQ. The chain's CDR3 is CASSHNGQTGANVLTF. In DNA, the CDR3 is TGTGCCAGCAGCCACAATGGGCAGACTGGGGCCAACGTCCTGACTTTC.

The chain uses TRBV18 and TRBJ2-7, with a possible D match to TRBD1 (6 bases). This CDR3 spans 14 amino acids. Germline CDR1 is KGHSH and CDR2 is LQKENI. V was clipped by 4 bases and J by 7 bases, with 17 bases between them. The CDR3 protein is CASSRDTGAREQYF. In DNA, the CDR3 is TGTGCCAGCTCACGGGACACAGGTGCTAGGGAGCAGTACTTC.

The chain is built from TRBV5-1 and TRBJ2-5; no reliable D call. Germline loops: CDR1 SGHRS, CDR2 YFSETQ. The CDR3 consists of 12 residues. V was shortened by 1 base and J by 5 bases, with 6 bases between the two germline ends. CDR3: CASSLLSETQYF. The CDR3 coding sequence is TGCGCCAGCAGCTTGTTGTCGGAGACCCAGTACTTC.